This TCR beta chain was sequenced in a study of T cell repertoires in cytomegalovirus infection. In this sample, this clonotype turned up once. As yet, its antigen is unknown. Each CDR3 protein gets one entry after TCRdb re-called the reads with MiXCR. The sample holds approximately 590,000 distinct CDR3 sequences; 40% are singletons and the top ten take about 48%. The germline gives CDR1 DFQATT, CDR2 SNEGSKA (reference sequence). CDR3 length: 14 amino acids. V was pared by 0 bases and J by 8 bases, with 16 bases between. The V gene is TRBV20-1, the J gene TRBJ1-1; possibly TRBD1 for D (5 bases). The clonotype was recovered from a human donor in good health (CMV status not recorded). Some clones in this sample may be carry-over from other donors' samples. Sample: cultured PBMCs, taken from culture after CMV antigen stimulation. This CDR3 reads CSARDLTRALEAFF. The CDR3 nucleotides are TGCAGTGCTAGAGATCTGACCAGGGCATTAGAAGCTTTCTTT.